This entry concerns a single T cell receptor beta chain. Its antigen is still unknown. The data derive from a study of chemoradiotherapy in HPV16-positive cancers. Data came from immunoSEQ multiplex PCR; TCRdb stores just in-frame clones and leaves some out. The repertoire has 450 to 600 clones, 88% of them found once; the top ten carry around 8.1%. Repeated repertoire sampling spanned the course of chemoradiotherapy. The CDR3 sequence is 14 residues long. The V and J ends lost 3 bases and 5 bases respectively, with 13 bases between them. Germline values: CDR1 SGHTA, CDR2 FQGTGA. Study-level findings and limits: Non-HPV-specific T cells did not expand in tumors during treatment, whereas candidate HPV-specific clones and E7-related motifs did. The functional HPV-specific definition rests on just a couple of HPV16-positive patients.

This TCR was recovered from a human donor with HPV-associated anogenital cancer. The material was tumor tissue, obtained from a patient who underwent chemoradiotherapy. J is TRBJ1-1 and V is TRBV7-3, with a weak D call TRBD1 (6 bases). Here the CDR3 DNA reads TGTGCCAGCAGCTTGGTGGGGGCGAGTACTGAAGCTTTCTTT. Its protein is CASSLVGASTEAFF.